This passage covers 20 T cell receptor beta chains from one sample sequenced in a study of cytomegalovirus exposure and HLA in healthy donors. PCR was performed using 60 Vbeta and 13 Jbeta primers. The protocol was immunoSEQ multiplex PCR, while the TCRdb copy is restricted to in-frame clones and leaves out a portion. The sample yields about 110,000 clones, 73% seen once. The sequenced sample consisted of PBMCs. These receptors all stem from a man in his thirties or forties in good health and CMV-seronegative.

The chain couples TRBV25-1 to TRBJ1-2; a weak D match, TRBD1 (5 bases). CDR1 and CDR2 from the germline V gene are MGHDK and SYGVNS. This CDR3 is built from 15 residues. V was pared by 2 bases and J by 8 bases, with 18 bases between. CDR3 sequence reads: CASSEIGGTGSGYTF. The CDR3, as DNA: TGTGCCAGCAGTGAAATAGGAGGGACTGGTAGCGGCTACACCTTC.

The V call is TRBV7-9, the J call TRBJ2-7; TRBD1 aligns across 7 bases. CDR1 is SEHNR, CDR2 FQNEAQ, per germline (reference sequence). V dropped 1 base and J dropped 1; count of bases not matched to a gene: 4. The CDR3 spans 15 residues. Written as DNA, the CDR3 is TGTGCCAGCAGCTTAGATCTGGACAGGTCCTACGAGCAGTACTTC. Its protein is CASSLDLDRSYEQYF.

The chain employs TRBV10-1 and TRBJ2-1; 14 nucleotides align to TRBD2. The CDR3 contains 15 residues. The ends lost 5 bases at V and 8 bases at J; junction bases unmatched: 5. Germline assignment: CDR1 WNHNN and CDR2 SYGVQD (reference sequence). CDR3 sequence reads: CASSRLAGGPHEQFF. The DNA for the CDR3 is TGCGCCAGCAGTAGACTAGCGGGAGGGCCCCATGAGCAGTTCTTC.

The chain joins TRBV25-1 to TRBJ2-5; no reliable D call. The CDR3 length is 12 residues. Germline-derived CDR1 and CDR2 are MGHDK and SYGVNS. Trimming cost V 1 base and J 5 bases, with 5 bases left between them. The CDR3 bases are TGTGCCAGCAGTGAATCGAGTGAGACCCAGTACTTC. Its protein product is CASSESSETQYF.

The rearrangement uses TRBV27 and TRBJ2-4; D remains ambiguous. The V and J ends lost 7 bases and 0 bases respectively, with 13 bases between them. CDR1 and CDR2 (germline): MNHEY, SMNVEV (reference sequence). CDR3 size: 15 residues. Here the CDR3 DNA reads TGTGCCAGCAAAGATCTAGGCCTAGCCAAAAACATTCAGTACTTC. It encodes CASKDLGLAKNIQYF.

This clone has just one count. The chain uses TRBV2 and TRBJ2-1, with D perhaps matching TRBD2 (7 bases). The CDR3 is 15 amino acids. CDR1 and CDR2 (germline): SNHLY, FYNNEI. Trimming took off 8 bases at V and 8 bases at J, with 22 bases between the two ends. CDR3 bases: TGTGCCAGCGGGGAGGGGGGGGGACTTGGCGATGAGCAGTTCTTC. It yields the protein CASGEGGGLGDEQFF.

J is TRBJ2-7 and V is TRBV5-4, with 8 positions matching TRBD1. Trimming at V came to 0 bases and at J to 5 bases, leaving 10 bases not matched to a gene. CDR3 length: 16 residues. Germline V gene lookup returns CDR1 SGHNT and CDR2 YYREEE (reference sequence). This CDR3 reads CASSLEPGGPLNEQYF. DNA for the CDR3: TGTGCCAGCAGCTTGGAACCAGGGGGCCCTCTTAACGAGCAGTACTTC.

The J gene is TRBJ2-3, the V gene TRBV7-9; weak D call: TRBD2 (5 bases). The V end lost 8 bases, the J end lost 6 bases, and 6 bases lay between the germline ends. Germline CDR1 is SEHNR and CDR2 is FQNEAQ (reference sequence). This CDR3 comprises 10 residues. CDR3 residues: CASSGDTQYF. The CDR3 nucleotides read TGTGCCAGCTCGGGGGATACGCAGTATTTT.

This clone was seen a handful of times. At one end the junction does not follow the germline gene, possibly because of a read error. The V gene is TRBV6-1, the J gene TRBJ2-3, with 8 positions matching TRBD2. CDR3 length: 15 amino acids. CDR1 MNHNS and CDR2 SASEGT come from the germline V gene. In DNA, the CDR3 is TGTGCCAGCAATGGGCGGGGGGCGATAACAGGTACGCAGTATTTT. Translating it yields CASNGRGAITGTQYF.

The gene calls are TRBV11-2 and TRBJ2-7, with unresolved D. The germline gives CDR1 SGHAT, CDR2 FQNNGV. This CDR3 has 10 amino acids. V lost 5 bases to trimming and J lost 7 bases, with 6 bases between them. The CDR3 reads CASSNGEQYF. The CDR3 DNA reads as TGTGCCAGCAGCAACGGGGAGCAGTACTTC.

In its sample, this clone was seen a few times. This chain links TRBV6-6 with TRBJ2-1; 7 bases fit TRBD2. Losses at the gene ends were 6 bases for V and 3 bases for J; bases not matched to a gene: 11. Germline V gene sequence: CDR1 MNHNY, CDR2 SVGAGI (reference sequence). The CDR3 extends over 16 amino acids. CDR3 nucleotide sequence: TGTGCCAGCAGGGAGGGCCTTTCGGGAGGCTACAATGAGCAGTTCTTC. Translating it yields CASREGLSGGYNEQFF.

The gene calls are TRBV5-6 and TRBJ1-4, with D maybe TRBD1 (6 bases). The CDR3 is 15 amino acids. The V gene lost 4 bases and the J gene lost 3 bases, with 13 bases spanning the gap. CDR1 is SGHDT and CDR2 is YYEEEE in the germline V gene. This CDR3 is CASSRRGGSNEKLFF. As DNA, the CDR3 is TGTGCCAGCAGCCGTAGGGGGGGGTCTAATGAAAAACTGTTTTTT.

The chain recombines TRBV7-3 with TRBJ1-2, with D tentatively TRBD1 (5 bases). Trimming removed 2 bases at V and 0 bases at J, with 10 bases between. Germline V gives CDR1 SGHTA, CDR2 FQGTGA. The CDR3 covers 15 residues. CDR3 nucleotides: TGTGCCAGCAGCTTAGGGGGGGTTACTAACTATGGCTACACCTTC. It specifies CASSLGGVTNYGYTF.

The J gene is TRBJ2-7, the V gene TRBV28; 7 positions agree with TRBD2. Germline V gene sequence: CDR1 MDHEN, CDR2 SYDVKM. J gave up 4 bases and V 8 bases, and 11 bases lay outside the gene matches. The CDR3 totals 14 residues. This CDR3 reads CASGIRGVGYEQYF. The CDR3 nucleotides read TGTGCCAGCGGCATACGGGGGGTCGGTTACGAGCAGTACTTC. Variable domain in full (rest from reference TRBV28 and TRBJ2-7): DVKVTQSSRYLVKRTGEKVFLECVQDMDHENMFWYRQDPGLGLRLIYFSYDVKMKEKGDIPEGYSVSREKKERFSLILESASTNQTSMYLCASGIRGVGYEQYFGPGTRLTVT.

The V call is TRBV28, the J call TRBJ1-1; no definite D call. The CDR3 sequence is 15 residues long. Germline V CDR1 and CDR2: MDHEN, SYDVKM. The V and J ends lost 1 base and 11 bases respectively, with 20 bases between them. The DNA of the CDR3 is TGTGCCAGCAGTTTATCAATCGGGATCTCAGGCGGGGCTTTCTTT. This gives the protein CASSLSIGISGGAFF.

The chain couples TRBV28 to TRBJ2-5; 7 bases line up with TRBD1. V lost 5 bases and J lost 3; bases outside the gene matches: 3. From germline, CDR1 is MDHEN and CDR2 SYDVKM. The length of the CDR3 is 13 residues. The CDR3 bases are TGTGCCAGCAGTCTCGGACAGGAAGAGACCCAGTACTTC. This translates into CASSLGQEETQYF.

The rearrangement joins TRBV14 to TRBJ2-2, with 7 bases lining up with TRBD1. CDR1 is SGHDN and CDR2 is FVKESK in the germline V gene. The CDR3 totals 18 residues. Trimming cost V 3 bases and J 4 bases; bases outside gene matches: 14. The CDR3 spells CASSQLSSDRSGTGELFF. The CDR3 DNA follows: TGTGCCAGCAGCCAGCTCTCCTCGGACAGGTCGGGCACCGGGGAGCTGTTTTTT. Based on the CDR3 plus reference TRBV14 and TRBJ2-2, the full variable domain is EAGVTQFPSHSVIEKGQTVTLRCDPISGHDNLYWYRRVMGKEIKFLLHFVKESKQDESGMPNNRFLAERTGGTYSTLKVQPAELEDSGVYFCASSQLSSDRSGTGELFFGEGSRLTVL.

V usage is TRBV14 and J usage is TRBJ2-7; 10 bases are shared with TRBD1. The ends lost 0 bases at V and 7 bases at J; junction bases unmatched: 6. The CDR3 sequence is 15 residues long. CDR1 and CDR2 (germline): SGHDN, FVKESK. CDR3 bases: TGTGCCAGCAGCCAAGAGACAGGGGGCTGGAAAGAGCAGTACTTC. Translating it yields CASSQETGGWKEQYF.

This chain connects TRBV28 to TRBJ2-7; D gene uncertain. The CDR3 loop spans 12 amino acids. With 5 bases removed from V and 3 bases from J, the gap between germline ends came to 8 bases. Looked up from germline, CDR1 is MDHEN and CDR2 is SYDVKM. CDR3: CASSDTVYEQYF. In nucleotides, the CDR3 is TGTGCCAGCAGTGACACAGTCTACGAGCAGTACTTC.

CDR3 bases: TGTGCCAGCAGCATCACTTCCGGGGAGCTGTTTTTT. This gives the protein CASSITSGELFF. The chain carries TRBV7-9 and TRBJ2-2, with unresolved D. The CDR3 sequence is 12 residues long. Germline V gene lookup returns CDR1 SEHNR and CDR2 FQNEAQ (reference sequence). V gave up 5 bases and J gave up 6 bases, with 7 bases separating them.